This entry lists 29 T cell receptor beta chains sequenced from one sample in a study of blood T cells in healthy people across ages. Next came a second PCR, run for about 7 to 12 cycles, which used a sample-barcoded 5' primer along with a J-beta primer mix. MiXCR, applied by TCRdb to the 5' RACE reads, yields one record per CDR3 protein. This sample has 600,000 to 850,000 distinct CDR3 sequences, with roughly 43% found just once. The sample consisted of blood. The receptors derive from an older woman in good health.

The V call is TRBV6-1, the J call TRBJ1-2, with D perhaps matching TRBD1 (6 bases). This CDR3 comprises 15 residues. V was cut by 2 bases and J by 3 bases, with 13 bases left in between. Germline V gene lookup returns CDR1 MNHNS and CDR2 SASEGT. The CDR3 nucleotides are TGTGCCAGCAGTGAAAGTGGGTACAGGGACTATGGCTACACCTTC. It encodes CASSESGYRDYGYTF.

This clonotype appeared a few times. V is TRBV20-1 and J is TRBJ1-5, with TRBD1 as a possible D gene (6 bases). There are 15 residues in the CDR3. Germline loops: CDR1 DFQATT, CDR2 SNEGSKA (reference sequence). V dropped 4 bases and J dropped 0 bases, with 13 bases sitting between them. The CDR3 spells CSAKAGADSNQPQHF. The CDR3 nucleotides are TGCAGTGCTAAGGCAGGGGCCGATAGCAATCAGCCCCAGCATTTT.

This chain connects TRBV12-3 or TRBV12-4 to TRBJ1-5; possible D gene TRBD1, 5 bases. Trimming took 9 bases from V and 3 from J, leaving 15 bases between them. The CDR3 extends over 14 amino acids. The CDR3 bases are TGTGCCAGTGGCCGGGACGCCTACAATCAGCCCCAGCATTTT. Its translation is CASGRDAYNQPQHF.

The chain is built from TRBV18 and TRBJ2-1; 11 nucleotides agree with TRBD1. The CDR3 extends over 14 amino acids. J gave up 9 bases and V 2 bases, and 3 bases lay outside the gene matches. The germline V gene has CDR1 KGHSH and CDR2 LQKENI. This chain's CDR3 is CASSPGQGAFEQFF. The CDR3 DNA reads TGTGCCAGCTCACCAGGACAGGGGGCCTTTGAGCAGTTCTTC.

This clonotype has more than one count but fewer than ten. The chain carries TRBV6-2 or TRBV6-3 and TRBJ2-1, with D perhaps TRBD2 (6 bases). This CDR3 is built from 14 residues. Germline lookup yields CDR1 MNHEY and CDR2 SVGEGT. V lost 4 bases and J lost 7, with 14 bases in between. The CDR3: CASSSRDWRNEQFF. The CDR3 coding sequence is TGTGCCAGCAGTTCTCGGGACTGGAGGAATGAGCAGTTCTTC.

This clonotype was recorded a few times. The chain couples TRBV7-6 to TRBJ1-1, with D perhaps matching TRBD1 (5 bases). The CDR3 is made up of 15 amino acids. Trimming took 5 bases from V and 4 from J, leaving 17 bases between them. Germline CDR1 is SGHVS and CDR2 is FNYEAQ. DNA for the CDR3: TGTGCCAGCAGCCCAGGGACGACGACAGCCACTGAAGCTTTCTTT. It encodes CASSPGTTTATEAFF.

CDR3 protein: CSALRDRTYEQYF. CDR3 DNA sequence: TGCAGTGCTCTCCGGGACAGAACCTACGAGCAGTACTTC. This sequence joins TRBV20-1 and TRBJ2-7, with 7 nucleotides matching TRBD1. The V and J ends lost 5 bases and 2 bases, in that order; junction bases with no gene match: 6. The CDR3 sequence is 13 residues long. CDR1 and CDR2 (germline): DFQATT, SNEGSKA (reference sequence).

This chain uses TRBV11-3 with TRBJ2-1; D uncertain. CDR3 length: 15 amino acids. V was cut by 4 bases and J by 8 bases, with 18 bases left in between. CDR1 and CDR2 from the germline V gene are SGHNT and YENEEA. CDR3 sequence reads: CASSSSRFAVHEQFF. The CDR3 DNA reads TGTGCCAGCAGCTCCTCCAGGTTCGCGGTTCATGAGCAGTTCTTC.

This rearrangement joins TRBV18 to TRBJ1-5; D not resolved. With 0 bases removed from V and 0 bases from J, the gap between germline ends came to 3 bases. This CDR3 has 14 residues. Germline V CDR1 and CDR2: KGHSH, LQKENI. CDR3 residues: CASSPPGSNQPQHF. The CDR3 nucleotides read TGTGCCAGCTCACCACCCGGTAGCAATCAGCCCCAGCATTTT.

Concerning this clonotype: Germline is not matched at one junction end, which may reflect a read error. The rearrangement uses TRBV5-1 and TRBJ1-1, with a tentative D call TRBD1 (6 bases). This CDR3 region has 15 residues. From germline, CDR1 is SGHRS and CDR2 YFSETQ. DNA for the CDR3: TGCGCCGGCAGCTTCCTGAACAGGGACAACACTGAAGCTTTCTTT. As protein: CAGSFLNRDNTEAFF.

The gene calls are TRBV6-5 and TRBJ2-7; D remains ambiguous. There are 15 residues in the CDR3. CDR1 MNHEY and CDR2 SVGAGI come from the germline V gene. V lost 0 bases, J lost 1 base, and 10 bases lay in between. This CDR3 is CASSYSDWVSYEQYF. CDR3 sequence (DNA): TGTGCCAGCAGTTACTCCGACTGGGTGTCCTACGAGCAGTACTTC.

The genes are TRBV6-2 or TRBV6-3 and TRBJ2-7; D not certain. The V gene's germline CDR1 is MNHEY and CDR2 SVGEGT. This CDR3 region has 14 residues. V lost 7 bases to trimming and J lost 0 bases, with 13 bases between them. The CDR3 loop is CASNPKQPSYEQYF. CDR3 coding DNA: TGTGCCAGCAACCCGAAGCAGCCCTCCTACGAGCAGTACTTC.

The table lists this clonotype with a few counts. The CDR3 protein is CSARGLAGLQETQYF. CDR3 nucleotides: TGCAGTGCTAGGGGACTAGCGGGGCTCCAAGAGACCCAGTACTTC. The chain is built from TRBV20-1 and TRBJ2-5; 13 bases are shared with TRBD2. Losses at the gene ends were 3 bases for V and 1 base for J; bases not matched to a gene: 2. Looked up from germline, CDR1 is DFQATT and CDR2 is SNEGSKA (reference sequence). The CDR3 runs to 15 residues.

In the case of this clonotype: The junction does not match germline at one end; this may be a read error. V gene TRBV5-1 combines with J gene TRBJ1-1; 7 nucleotides align to TRBD1. Germline CDR1 is SGHRS and CDR2 is YFSETQ. This CDR3 is 15 amino acids long. The DNA of the CDR3 is TGTGCCAGCAGCTTAGCTGGGACAGCGAACACTGAAGCTTTCTTT. Protein: CASSLAGTANTEAFF.

The rearrangement uses TRBV5-1 and TRBJ2-1; 8 positions match TRBD2. CDR3 length: 13 amino acids. The germline V gene encodes CDR1 SGHRS and CDR2 YFSETQ. Trimming removed 0 bases from V and 15 bases from J; junction bases left unmatched: 8. DNA for the CDR3: TGCGCCAGCAGCTTGGTCCCCCCGGGAGGGGTGTTCTTC. Translating gives CASSLVPPGGVFF.

This clonotype was found a few times. This sequence joins TRBV20-1 and TRBJ1-2, with D maybe TRBD1 (5 bases). This CDR3 is 16 amino acids long. CDR1 and CDR2 (germline): DFQATT, SNEGSKA (reference sequence). V dropped 2 bases and J dropped 4 bases, with 20 bases sitting between them. For the CDR3, the DNA is TGCAGTGCTAGACCCCGCGGGCAGGGAACTAGCTATGGCTACACCTTC. Translation gives CSARPRGQGTSYGYTF.

V usage is TRBV7-2 and J usage is TRBJ2-3; D uncertain. Germline V gene data show CDR1 as SGHTA and CDR2 as FQGNSA. This CDR3 comprises 13 residues. V lost 4 bases, J lost 8 bases, and 13 bases lay in between. CDR3 protein: CASSSQGMGTQYF. The DNA for the CDR3 is TGTGCCAGCAGCTCCCAAGGGATGGGTACGCAGTATTTT.

This chain uses TRBV7-9 with TRBJ2-3; TRBD1 matches 7 bases. CDR3 length: 17 amino acids. The junction had 17 bases not matched to a gene; V was cut back by 7 bases and J by 4 bases. The germline gives CDR1 SEHNR, CDR2 FQNEAQ (reference sequence). The CDR3 sequence is CASIGRRRTGRSDTQYF. The DNA of the CDR3 is TGTGCCAGCATCGGACGACGAAGGACAGGACGTTCAGATACGCAGTATTTT.

V gene TRBV6-2 or TRBV6-3 combines with J gene TRBJ2-7; the D gene is possibly TRBD1 (5 bases). Deletions cut 1 base from V and 5 bases from J, with 15 bases between. CDR1 is MNHEY, CDR2 SVGEGT, per germline. The CDR3 has 15 residues. The CDR3 DNA sequence: TGTGCCAGCAGTTACTGGCAGGGCGTCGTCGACGAGCAGTACTTC. As protein: CASSYWQGVVDEQYF.

This clonotype has a handful of counts. This chain connects TRBV20-1 to TRBJ2-5; 11 bases match TRBD2. CDR3 length: 17 residues. J lost 2 bases, V lost 5 bases, and 13 bases had no gene match. Germline CDR1 and CDR2: DFQATT and SNEGSKA (reference sequence). The CDR3: CSALKVLAGGPQETQYF. CDR3 nucleotides: TGCAGTGCTCTAAAAGTTCTAGCGGGGGGCCCACAAGAGACCCAGTACTTC.

This clonotype was found a few times. CDR3 coding DNA: TGTGCCAGCTCACCGATGGGACAGGGGTTAGAGACCCAGTACTTC. Its translation is CASSPMGQGLETQYF. V usage is TRBV18 and J usage is TRBJ2-5; 10 bases fit TRBD1. J gave up 4 bases and V 3 bases, and 5 bases lay outside the gene matches. The length of the CDR3 is 15 residues. Germline CDR1 reads KGHSH; CDR2 reads LQKENI.

The V call is TRBV10-1, the J call TRBJ2-4, with 9 bases that match TRBD2. There are 16 residues in the CDR3. With V trimmed by 6 bases and J by 0 bases, 6 bases remained unmatched. CDR1 is WNHNN, CDR2 SYGVQD, per germline (reference sequence). The CDR3 is CASRDSGRVAKNIQYF. The DNA of the CDR3 is TGCGCCAGCAGAGATAGCGGGAGAGTAGCCAAAAACATTCAGTACTTC.

V usage is TRBV7-6 and J usage is TRBJ2-1; possibly TRBD1 for D (5 bases). Germline values: CDR1 SGHVS, CDR2 FNYEAQ. Between the trimmed V and J ends, which lost 6 bases and 1 base, there was a span of 13 bases. This CDR3 has 15 residues. CDR3 sequence (DNA): TGTGCCAGCAGTGACAGATCAAGTTCCTACAATGAGCAGTTCTTC. This sequence encodes CASSDRSSSYNEQFF.

Many counts were recorded for this clonotype. J is TRBJ2-7 and V is TRBV29-1; 11 bases match TRBD1. The CDR3 is 13 residues long. J gave up 6 bases and V 7 bases, and 8 bases lay outside the gene matches. Germline-derived CDR1 and CDR2 are SQVTM and ANQGSEA. The CDR3 DNA follows: TGCAGCGCCGAACGGGACAGGGGGTCCGAGCAGTACTTC. Translated: CSAERDRGSEQYF.

The chain has TRBV4-1 and TRBJ2-3, with D unclear. The CDR3 loop spans 14 amino acids. Trimming pared 1 base from V and 3 bases from J, leaving 8 bases between. Germline lookup yields CDR1 MGHRA and CDR2 YSYEKL. For the CDR3, the DNA is TGCGCCAGCAGCCAAGTGTCGAGAACAGATACGCAGTATTTT. This codes for CASSQVSRTDTQYF.

This clonotype was seen at least ten times. The V call is TRBV5-6, the J call TRBJ2-1, with D perhaps matching TRBD2 (7 bases). CDR1 and CDR2 (germline): SGHDT, YYEEEE. Trimming left V 0 bases short and J 2 bases short, with 18 bases between. The CDR3 runs 18 residues. CDR3 in amino acids: CASSLALIGGGAYNEQFF. The CDR3 region has the DNA TGTGCCAGCAGCTTGGCCCTTATAGGGGGGGGGGCCTACAATGAGCAGTTCTTC.

This clonotype was observed a few times. This chain links TRBV7-2 with TRBJ2-7; 8 nucleotides agree with TRBD1. The CDR3 contains 15 residues. J was trimmed by 0 bases and V by 5 bases; bases with no gene match: 6. Germline loops: CDR1 SGHTA, CDR2 FQGNSA. CDR3 protein: CASSPTGVVSYEQYF. The CDR3 DNA is TGTGCCAGCAGCCCGACAGGGGTTGTCTCCTACGAGCAGTACTTC.

This clonotype was counted only a few times. This chain uses TRBV2 with TRBJ2-7; 7 bases match TRBD1. This CDR3 region has 16 residues. Germline V CDR1 and CDR2: SNHLY, FYNNEI. J was trimmed by 3 bases and V by 1 base; bases with no gene match: 9. The DNA of the CDR3 is TGTGCCAGCAGTGAAGGTTTGAGGGGGCGCTTCTACGAGCAGTACTTC. Its translation: CASSEGLRGRFYEQYF.

In this sample, this clonotype turned up a few times. This chain connects TRBV6-1 to TRBJ1-5; 10 bases match TRBD1. With 5 bases clipped from V and 0 bases from J, the junction kept 10 bases outside the gene matches. CDR1 and CDR2 from the germline V gene are MNHNS and SASEGT. This CDR3 is built from 18 residues. The CDR3: CASSLDRGALYSNQPQHF. The CDR3 DNA reads TGTGCCAGCAGTCTGGACAGGGGGGCCCTTTATAGCAATCAGCCCCAGCATTTT.